These 20 T cell receptor beta chains were all obtained from the same sample, sequenced in a study of Ad26.COV2.S vaccination and SARS-CoV-2 variants. Treatment given: some 19 received Ad26.COV2.S at low or high dose, single or two shots; a few received placebo; per-sample allocation not given. Following the first vaccine or placebo injection, samples were taken on day 63. Produced via immunoSEQ multiplex PCR; TCRdb's table is partial and in-frame only. Counted here are about 350,000 clones, 85% occurring once; the ten biggest clones make up 2.5% to 3.5%. The sequencing used peripheral blood, collected in a trial of Ad26.COV2.S vaccine versus placebo. The origin of the receptors is a person between 18 and 60 years old who received the Ad26.COV2.S COVID-19 vaccine or a placebo.

With respect to this clone: Other DNA sequences from this sample encode an identical CDR3 as well. The V and J genes are TRBV4-3 and TRBJ2-7; D is unresolved. The germline V and J ends were trimmed by 0 bases and 1 base, with 4 bases remaining between them. This CDR3 region has 13 residues. CDR1 LGHNA and CDR2 YSLEER come from the germline V gene. CDR3 bases: TGCGCCAGCAGCCAAGATATTTCCTACGAGCAGTACTTC. Translation: CASSQDISYEQYF.

The sample holds many counts of this clone. The rearrangement uses TRBV5-1 and TRBJ2-1; D is perhaps TRBD2 (5 bases). This CDR3 spans 15 amino acids. Trimming shortened V by 3 bases and J by 9 bases, and 19 bases separated the two germline ends. Germline values: CDR1 SGHRS, CDR2 YFSETQ. In nucleotides, the CDR3 is TGCGCCAGCAGCTCAGCGGCCTCCAACCATGGTGAGCAGTTCTTC. Translating gives CASSSAASNHGEQFF.

The rearrangement uses TRBV27 and TRBJ2-1; TRBD2 might be the D (6 bases). The germline V and J ends were trimmed by 7 bases and 0 bases, with 13 bases remaining between them. Germline CDR1 and CDR2: MNHEY and SMNVEV (reference sequence). CDR3 length: 15 amino acids. The CDR3 region is CASTRAGRSYNEQFF. The CDR3 DNA is TGTGCCAGCACTAGGGCGGGACGCTCCTACAATGAGCAGTTCTTC.

The chain joins TRBV9 to TRBJ2-3, with D hard to call. This CDR3 has 13 amino acids. With 3 bases removed from V and 7 bases from J, the gap between germline ends came to 12 bases. Germline-derived CDR1 and CDR2 are SGDLS and YYNGEE. The CDR3: CASSGPPFYTQYF. CDR3 coding DNA: TGTGCCAGCAGCGGGCCCCCATTCTATACGCAGTATTTT. Using reference TRBV9 and TRBJ2-3 for the parts outside the CDR3, the full variable domain is DSGVTQTPKHLITATGQRVTLRCSPRSGDLSVYWYQQSLDQGLQFLIQYYNGEERAKGNILERFSAQQFPDLHSELNLSSLELGDSALYFCASSGPPFYTQYFGPGTRLTVL.

The chain links TRBV2 to TRBJ2-6; 7 nucleotides line up with TRBD2. Germline V gene data show CDR1 as SNHLY and CDR2 as FYNNEI. The length of the CDR3 is 17 residues. Trimming cost V 6 bases and J 0 bases; bases outside gene matches: 8. CDR3 coding DNA: TGTGCCAGCAGCCCCTGGGAGGGGAGCTCTGGGGCCAACGTCCTGACTTTC. This gives the protein CASSPWEGSSGANVLTF.

This clone has just one count. This chain connects TRBV5-1 to TRBJ2-5; TRBD2 might be the D (5 bases). Germline values: CDR1 SGHRS, CDR2 YFSETQ. The V end was cut by 4 bases, the J end by 5 bases, with 21 bases between. The CDR3 has 16 residues. The CDR3 DNA reads as TGCGCCAGCAGCCGGTTGGAGCGTCGGCCGGGGGAGACCCAGTACTTC. Protein product: CASSRLERRPGETQYF.

The chain links TRBV10-3 to TRBJ1-2; D may be TRBD1 (5 bases). Germline V gene data show CDR1 as ENHRY and CDR2 as SYGVKD. The CDR3 has 15 amino acids. The V end was cut by 7 bases, the J end by 0 bases, with 15 bases between. Here the CDR3 reads CAITPTRDPNYGYTF. The CDR3 region has the DNA TGTGCCATCACCCCCACCCGGGACCCTAACTATGGCTACACCTTC.

This chain uses TRBV12-3 or TRBV12-4 with TRBJ1-1; the D is unclear. Between the trimmed V and J ends, which lost 1 base and 8 bases, there was a span of 5 bases. This CDR3 comprises 11 residues. Here the CDR3 DNA reads TGTGCCAGCAGTTTAGGGAGAGAAGCTTTCTTT. This encodes CASSLGREAFF.

The J gene is TRBJ1-1, the V gene TRBV5-6, with 7 bases matching TRBD1. The trim removed 0 bases at V and 9 bases at J, leaving 8 bases unmatched. CDR3 size: 14 residues. The V gene's germline CDR1 is SGHDT and CDR2 YYEEEE. The CDR3 sequence: CASSLANPGQQAFF. In DNA, the CDR3 is TGTGCCAGCAGCTTGGCGAATCCGGGACAGCAAGCTTTCTTT.

The rearrangement joins TRBV5-1 to TRBJ2-1; D gene unclear. The CDR3 covers 14 residues. The V end was cut by 2 bases, the J end by 3 bases, with 9 bases between. CDR1 SGHRS and CDR2 YFSETQ come from the germline V gene. The CDR3 bases are TGCGCCAGCAGCTTAGACGAATACTACAATGAGCAGTTCTTC. This encodes CASSLDEYYNEQFF.

The chain links TRBV12-5 to TRBJ1-6; the D gene is possibly TRBD1 (5 bases). V dropped 7 bases and J dropped 6 bases, with 10 bases sitting between them. The CDR3 spans 13 residues. The germline gives CDR1 LGHNT, CDR2 FRNRAP. The chain's CDR3 is CASDGATNSPLHF. The CDR3 DNA reads TGTGCTAGTGATGGGGCTACTAATTCACCCCTCCACTTT.

The V call is TRBV9, the J call TRBJ1-4, with 8 bases lining up with TRBD1. CDR1 SGDLS and CDR2 YYNGEE come from the germline V gene. With 3 bases clipped from V and 4 bases from J, the junction kept 2 bases outside the gene matches. This CDR3 region has 14 residues. CDR3 in DNA: TGTGCCAGCAGCGGGACAGGGAGTAATGAAAAACTGTTTTTT. Encoded protein: CASSGTGSNEKLFF.

V and J are TRBV4-3 and TRBJ2-2; no clear D gene. The CDR3 is 16 residues long. The germline CDR1 and CDR2 sequences are LGHNA and YSLEER. Trimming stripped 0 bases from V and 0 bases from J, with 8 bases between. In DNA, the CDR3 is TGCGCCAGCAGCCAAGATGGCCGTCCGAACACCGGGGAGCTGTTTTTT. This translates into CASSQDGRPNTGELFF.

CDR3 bases: TGCGCCAGCAGTGTCGCTCGTGGCGGGAGAAACACCGGGGAGCTGTTTTTT. It codes for CASSVARGGRNTGELFF. This chain uses TRBV10-1 with TRBJ2-2, with TRBD2 matching over 7 bases. V lost 4 bases, J lost 2 bases, and 10 bases stayed unmatched. Per the germline V gene, CDR1 is WNHNN and CDR2 is SYGVQD (reference sequence). The CDR3 is 17 residues long.

The chain has TRBV5-6 and TRBJ2-3; 11 bases fit TRBD1. Per germline, CDR1 SGHDT and CDR2 YYEEEE. The V and J ends lost 4 bases and 6 bases, in that order; junction bases with no gene match: 1. The CDR3 covers 13 residues. This CDR3 is CASSRDRGDTQYF. The CDR3 DNA is TGTGCCAGCAGCAGGGACAGGGGGGATACGCAGTATTTT.

The V call is TRBV3-1 (or the pseudogene TRBV3-2), the J call TRBJ2-7; D is perhaps TRBD1 (5 bases). The V gene lost 4 bases and the J gene lost 5 bases, with 12 bases spanning the gap. Germline V CDR1 and CDR2: LGHDT, YNNKEL (reference sequence). The CDR3 is 13 amino acids. The CDR3 reads CASSPGYHHEQYF. As DNA, the CDR3 is TGTGCCAGCAGCCCAGGGTACCACCACGAGCAGTACTTC.

The chain carries TRBV24-1 and TRBJ2-7; D unclear. The V gene lost 2 bases and the J gene lost 5 bases, with 18 bases spanning the gap. The CDR3 extends over 16 amino acids. Germline CDR1 KGHDR, CDR2 SFDVKD. CDR3 coding DNA: TGTGCCACCAGTGATTCGTCTAGAGGTAAGATCCACGAGCAGTACTTC. This translates into CATSDSSRGKIHEQYF.

The CDR3, as DNA: TGTGCAAATCTGGGGCTATTCCGGGGACTAGCGGGTTTCGGAGGTTCCCACGAGCAGTACTTC. Protein sequence: CANLGLFRGLAGFGGSHEQYF. The chain has TRBV12-2 and TRBJ2-7; TRBD2 is the table's D call, not checked against the DNA. TRBV12-2 is given as a pseudogene. This CDR3 spans 21 amino acids.

This rearrangement joins TRBV19 to TRBJ1-5; D gene unclear. The V gene's germline CDR1 is LNHDA and CDR2 SQIVND (reference sequence). The V and J ends lost 3 bases and 10 bases respectively, with 10 bases between them. The CDR3 is 12 amino acids. The CDR3 region has the DNA TGTGCCAGTAGTATTCAGGACGGACCCCAGCATTTT. It specifies CASSIQDGPQHF.

This clone is a singleton in its sample. The chain links TRBV30 to TRBJ2-7, with 10 bases aligning to TRBD1. The germline V gene has CDR1 GTSNPN and CDR2 SVGIG (reference sequence). CDR3 length: 14 amino acids. J lost 5 bases, V lost 4 bases, and 8 bases had no gene match. CDR3 in amino acids: CAWNSGTGADEQYF. The DNA for the CDR3 is TGTGCCTGGAATTCCGGGACAGGGGCGGACGAGCAGTACTTC.